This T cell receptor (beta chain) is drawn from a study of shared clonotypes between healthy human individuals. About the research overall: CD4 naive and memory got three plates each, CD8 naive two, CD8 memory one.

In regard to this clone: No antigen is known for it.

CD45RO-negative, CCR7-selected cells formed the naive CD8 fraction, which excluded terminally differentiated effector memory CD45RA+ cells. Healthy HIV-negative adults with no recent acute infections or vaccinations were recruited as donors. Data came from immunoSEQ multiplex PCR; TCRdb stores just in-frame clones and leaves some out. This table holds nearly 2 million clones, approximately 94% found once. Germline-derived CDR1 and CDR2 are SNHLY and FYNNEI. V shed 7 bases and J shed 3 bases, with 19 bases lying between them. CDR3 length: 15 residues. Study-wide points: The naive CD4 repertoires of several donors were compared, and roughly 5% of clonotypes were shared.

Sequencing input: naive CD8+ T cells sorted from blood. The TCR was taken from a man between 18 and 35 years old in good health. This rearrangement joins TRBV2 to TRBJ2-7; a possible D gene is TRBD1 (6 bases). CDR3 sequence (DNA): TGTGCCAGCACCGAGGACAGCCAAGGGCTCTACGAGCAGTACTTC. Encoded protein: CASTEDSQGLYEQYF.